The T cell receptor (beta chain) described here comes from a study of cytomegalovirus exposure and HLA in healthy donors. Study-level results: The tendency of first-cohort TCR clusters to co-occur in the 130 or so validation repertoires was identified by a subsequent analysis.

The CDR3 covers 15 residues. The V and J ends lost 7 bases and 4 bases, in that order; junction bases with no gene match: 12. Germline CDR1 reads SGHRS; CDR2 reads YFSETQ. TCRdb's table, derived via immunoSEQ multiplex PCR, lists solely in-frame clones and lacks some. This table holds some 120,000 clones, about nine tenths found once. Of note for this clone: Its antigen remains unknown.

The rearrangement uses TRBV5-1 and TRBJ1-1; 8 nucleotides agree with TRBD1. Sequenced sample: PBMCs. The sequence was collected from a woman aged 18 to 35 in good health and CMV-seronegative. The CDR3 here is CASSLWQDRGTEAFF. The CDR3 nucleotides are TGCGCCAGCTCCCTTTGGCAAGACAGGGGCACTGAAGCTTTCTTT.